These 15 T cell receptor beta chains were all obtained from the same sample, sequenced in a study of response to subunit inactivated influenza vaccine. Each CDR3 protein is one row after TCRdb ran MiXCR on the RT-PCR reads. The data hold around 600,000 distinct CDR3 sequences, with around 11% observed a single time. These data are also associated with another study on T cells expressing NK-cell markers. Turning to that study: 5'RACE template switching with UMIs produced the TCR beta cDNA.

Sequencing used PBMCs from blood, obtained on the day of vaccination. These receptors came from a man aged 45-65 years who received an inactivated influenza vaccine.

This clonotype was seen a handful of times. The CDR3 DNA is TGCGCCAGCAGCCTCCAGCCACAGGGCGCCTATGGCTACACCTTC. Translation gives CASSLQPQGAYGYTF. The V call is TRBV4-1, the J call TRBJ1-2, with a tentative D call TRBD1 (6 bases). The CDR3 is 15 amino acids. Trimming took off 4 bases at V and 4 bases at J, with 16 bases between the two ends. CDR1 is MGHRA and CDR2 is YSYEKL in the germline V gene.

A few counts support this clonotype. The V and J genes are TRBV20-1 and TRBJ2-3, with TRBD2 identical over 11 bases. The CDR3 is made up of 17 amino acids. The germline gives CDR1 DFQATT, CDR2 SNEGSKA (reference sequence). Trimming at V came to 3 bases and at J to 0 bases, leaving 8 bases not matched to a gene. CDR3 nucleotide sequence: TGCAGTGCTAGTGGCCTAGCGGGGGGACATAGCACAGATACGCAGTATTTT. Translation: CSASGLAGGHSTDTQYF.

This clonotype was detected a few times. The chain couples TRBV12-3 or TRBV12-4 to TRBJ2-3, with TRBD2 identical over 10 bases. This CDR3 has 16 residues. V lost 2 bases, J lost 2 bases, and 4 bases stayed unmatched. CDR3 protein: CASSLSSGGYTDTQYF. The DNA of the CDR3 is TGTGCCAGCAGTTTATCTAGCGGGGGATACACAGATACGCAGTATTTT.

The chain recombines TRBV5-1 with TRBJ2-7; the D gene is possibly TRBD1 (5 bases). From germline, CDR1 is SGHRS and CDR2 YFSETQ. This CDR3 is built from 14 residues. V was cut by 3 bases and J by 3 bases, with 13 bases left in between. CDR3 in amino acids: CASSWGHRNYEQYF. CDR3 bases: TGCGCCAGCAGCTGGGGCCACAGGAACTACGAGCAGTACTTC.

As to this clonotype: A much larger clonotype is one base distant, so this may be a read error. This sequence joins TRBV5-1 and TRBJ2-3, with D perhaps TRBD2 (7 bases). The CDR3 spans 15 residues. From germline, CDR1 is SGHRS and CDR2 YFSETQ. The CDR3 region is CPSSLVAGATDTQYF. CDR3 in DNA: TGCCCCAGCAGCTTGGTGGCGGGGGCCACAGATACGCAGTATTTT. Supplemented by reference TRBV5-1 and TRBJ2-3, the full variable domain reads KAGVTQTPRYLIKTRGQQVTLSCSPISGHRSVSWYQQTPGQGLQFLFEYFSETQRNKGNFPGRFSGRQFSNSRSEMNVSTLELGDSALYLCPSSLVAGATDTQYFGPGTRLTVL.

This sequence joins TRBV12-3 or TRBV12-4 and TRBJ1-2, with D possibly TRBD1 on 6 matching bases. This CDR3 region has 12 residues. The ends were cut back, 7 bases at V and 3 bases at J, with 9 bases in the middle. The CDR3 nucleotides read TGTGCCAGCAACGAGGGGGACTATGGCTACACCTTC. Amino acids: CASNEGDYGYTF.

This clonotype was recorded a few times. The V and J genes are TRBV20-1 and TRBJ2-7; TRBD1 matches 9 bases. The germline CDR1 and CDR2 sequences are DFQATT and SNEGSKA (reference sequence). Trimming cost V 6 bases and J 3 bases; bases outside gene matches: 6. The CDR3 is 13 residues long. The CDR3 coding sequence is TGCAGTGCCCCGGGACAGGGAAACTACGAGCAGTACTTC. It specifies CSAPGQGNYEQYF.

J is TRBJ2-1 and V is TRBV20-1, with TRBD1 as a possible D gene (6 bases). The CDR3 has 13 amino acids. CDR1 is DFQATT, CDR2 SNEGSKA, per germline (reference sequence). V lost 4 bases, J lost 9 bases, and 16 bases lay in between. The chain's CDR3 is CSAIVWGRFEQFF. CDR3 DNA sequence: TGCAGTGCTATTGTCTGGGGGCGGTTTGAGCAGTTCTTC.

In nucleotides, the CDR3 is TGTGCCATCAGTGAGTCGGCGGGGGGCCAAGAGACCCAGTACTTC. This sequence encodes CAISESAGGQETQYF. The gene calls are TRBV10-3 and TRBJ2-5; 8 bases match TRBD2. CDR1 is ENHRY and CDR2 is SYGVKD in the germline V gene. The CDR3 contains 15 residues. V was clipped by 0 bases and J by 1 base; unmatched bases: 1.

This clonotype was counted between two and nine times. This chain joins TRBV18 and TRBJ1-5; TRBD1 is a possible D gene (5 bases). The CDR3 is 19 residues long. V lost 1 base and J lost 0, with 19 bases in between. CDR1 is KGHSH and CDR2 is LQKENI in the germline V gene. The CDR3 spells CASSPLPGTDPYSNQPQHF. The CDR3 nucleotides are TGTGCCAGCTCACCACTACCCGGGACGGACCCTTATAGCAATCAGCCCCAGCATTTT.

This clonotype came up a few times. The chain uses TRBV4-2 and TRBJ1-4; D is undetermined. Germline V gene data show CDR1 as LGHNA and CDR2 as YNFKEQ. The CDR3 sequence is 16 residues long. Trimming left V 0 bases short and J 5 bases short, with 13 bases between. The CDR3 is CASSQESPRGNEKLFF. CDR3 coding DNA: TGTGCCAGCAGCCAAGAATCCCCCCGAGGAAATGAAAAACTGTTTTTT.

In its sample, this clonotype was seen a few times. The V and J genes are TRBV4-3 and TRBJ2-1; 15 bases are a match to TRBD2. This CDR3 spans 16 amino acids. V lost 2 bases to trimming and J lost 7 bases; unmatched junction nucleotides: 3. CDR1 is LGHNA, CDR2 YSLEER, per germline. The CDR3 bases are TGCGCCAGCAGCCAAAACGGACTAGCGGGAGGGAATGAGCAGTTCTTC. This codes for CASSQNGLAGGNEQFF.

This CDR3 reads CASSLSANEETQYF. DNA of the CDR3: TGCGCCAGCAGCTTGAGTGCTAACGAAGAGACCCAGTACTTC. V gene TRBV5-1 combines with J gene TRBJ2-5, with D hard to call. Germline assignment: CDR1 SGHRS and CDR2 YFSETQ. The CDR3 loop spans 14 amino acids. Trimming removed 1 base at V and 3 bases at J, with 10 bases between.

This clonotype was found many times. The chain has TRBV6-5 and TRBJ1-3; D not certain. V was trimmed by 0 bases and J by 0 bases, leaving 3 bases between them. This CDR3 is built from 14 residues. The V gene's germline CDR1 is MNHEY and CDR2 SVGAGI. CDR3 in DNA: TGTGCCAGCAGTTACTCAGGCTCTGGAAACACCATATATTTT. Amino acids: CASSYSGSGNTIYF.

There are a few counts of this clonotype. Compared with germline, one end of the junction differs, possibly owing to a read error. J is TRBJ2-5 and V is TRBV2; tentative D call: TRBD1 (6 bases). CDR3 length: 15 amino acids. Germline assignment: CDR1 SNHLY and CDR2 FYNNEI. CDR3 in DNA: TGTGCCAGCAGTGAAAATGGACAGAGCCAAGAGTCCCAGTACTTC. Translating it yields CASSENGQSQESQYF.